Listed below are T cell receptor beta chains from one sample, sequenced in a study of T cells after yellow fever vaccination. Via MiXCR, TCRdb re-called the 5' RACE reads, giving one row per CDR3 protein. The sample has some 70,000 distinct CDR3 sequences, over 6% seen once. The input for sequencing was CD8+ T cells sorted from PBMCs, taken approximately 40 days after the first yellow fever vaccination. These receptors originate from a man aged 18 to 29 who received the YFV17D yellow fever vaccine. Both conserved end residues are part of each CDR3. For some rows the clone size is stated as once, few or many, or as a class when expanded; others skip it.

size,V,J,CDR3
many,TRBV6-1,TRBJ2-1,CASSTSSYNEQFF
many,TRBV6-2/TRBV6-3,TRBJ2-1,CASFSGGAGDEQFF
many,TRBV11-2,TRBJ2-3,CASSPAGFFTDTQYF
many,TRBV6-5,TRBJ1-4,CASSPSGAIDEKLFF
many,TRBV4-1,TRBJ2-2,CASSPGQRHTGELFF
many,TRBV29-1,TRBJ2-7,CSVETDSYEQYF
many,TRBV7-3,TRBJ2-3,CASSLNGLAADTQYF
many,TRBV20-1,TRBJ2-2,CSAIPLAGVRTGELFF
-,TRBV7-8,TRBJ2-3,CASSLVRPDIYTQYF
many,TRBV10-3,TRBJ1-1,CATSTDTNTEAFF
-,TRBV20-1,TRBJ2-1,CSARGPGLGIYEQFF
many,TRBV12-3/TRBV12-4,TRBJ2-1,CASSPGGPEQFF
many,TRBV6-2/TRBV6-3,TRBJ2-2,CASSMSEGTNTGELFF
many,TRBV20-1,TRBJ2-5,CSASAGGGGQETQYF
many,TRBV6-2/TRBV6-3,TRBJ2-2,CASSYGRGGTGELFF
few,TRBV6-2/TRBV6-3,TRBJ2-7,CASSQGSPYEQYF
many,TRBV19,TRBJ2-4,CASSIAGENIQYF
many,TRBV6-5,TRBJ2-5,CATTGETQYF
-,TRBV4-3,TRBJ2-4,CASSPQGQPFKNIQYF
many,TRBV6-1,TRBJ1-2,CASSGSYRENYGYTF
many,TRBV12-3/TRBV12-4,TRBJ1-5,CASSSRGSNQPQHF
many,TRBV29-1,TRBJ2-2,CSVGWTGANTGELFF
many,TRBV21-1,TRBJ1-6,CASSKRGQSNSPLHF
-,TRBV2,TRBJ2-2,CASVTGALNTGELFF
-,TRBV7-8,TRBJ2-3,CASSRPVRGMDTQYF
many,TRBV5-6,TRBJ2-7,CASSLLAGGYEQYF
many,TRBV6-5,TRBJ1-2,CASSYSRDGYDGYTF
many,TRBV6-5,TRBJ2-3,CASSYRGQGSDTQYF
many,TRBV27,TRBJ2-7,CASSLNSGYEQYF
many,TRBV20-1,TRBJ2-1,CSASPYPLAGTNEQFF
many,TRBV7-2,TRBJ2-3,CASSSFGTDTQYF
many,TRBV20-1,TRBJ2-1,CSAFLTGQVYYEQFF
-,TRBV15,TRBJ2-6,CATSRDRKALSGANVLTF
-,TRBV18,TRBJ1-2,CASSGTGNLYGYTF
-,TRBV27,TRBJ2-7,CASSLLGQSYEQYF
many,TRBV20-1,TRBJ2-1,CSARDAGWYYNEQFF
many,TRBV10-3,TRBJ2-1,CAIRETGTGPRSYNEQFF
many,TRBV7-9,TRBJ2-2,CASSPLTGELFF
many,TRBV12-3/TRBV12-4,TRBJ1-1,CASSLGSMNTEAFF
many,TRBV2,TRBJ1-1,CASSDRGNTEAFF
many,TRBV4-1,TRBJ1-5,CASSGFYSNQPQHF
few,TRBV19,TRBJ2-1,CASSIVRDPYNEQFF
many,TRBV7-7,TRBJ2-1,CASSWGSHNEQFF
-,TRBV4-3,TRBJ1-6,CASSQRDANSPLHF
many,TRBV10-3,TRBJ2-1,CAISEPGLAGSSSYNEQFF
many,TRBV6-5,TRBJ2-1,CASSTYSGGSYNEQFF
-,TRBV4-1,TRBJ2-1,CASSPAWIAGADGQASYNEQFF
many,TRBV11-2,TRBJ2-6,CASSPIGGTGANVLTF
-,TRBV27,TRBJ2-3,CASSPPGQANTDTQYF
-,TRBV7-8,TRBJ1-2,CASSLEPGVYGYTF
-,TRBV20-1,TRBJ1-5,CSASLGVDNQPQHF
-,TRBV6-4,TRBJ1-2,CASSDSPGQNFYGYTF
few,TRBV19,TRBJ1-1,CASSSEAVAGLVNTEAFF
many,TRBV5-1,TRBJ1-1,CASSPENTEAFF
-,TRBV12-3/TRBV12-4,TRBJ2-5,CASGGQETQYF